Following are 20 T cell receptor beta chains from one sample sequenced in a study of vaccination effects on CD4 cells after COVID-19. Expansion of antigen-specific CD4+ T cells with viral peptide pools was carried out by the ViraFEST assay before sequencing. Researchers isolated CD4+ T cells once approximately eleven days of culture had elapsed. SARS-CoV-2 infected the person between March and December 2020, as confirmed by PCR. Only in-frame clones appear in the TCRdb table, and some are missing; sequencing was by immunoSEQ multiplex PCR. Here the sample spans tens of thousands of clones, around three quarters being singletons. These receptors' antigens are unknown. Sequenced material: CD4+ T cells from PBMCs cultured with HIV peptides, taken before COVID-19 vaccination. Subset in this sample: HIV-1 Nef peptide pool negative control/reference culture. The source is a human donor who had a prior SARS-CoV-2 infection.

This clone was counted once. The chain employs TRBV9 and TRBJ2-4; TRBD1 might be the D (5 bases). The CDR3 has 15 amino acids. V was shortened by 1 base and J by 7 bases, with 15 bases between the two germline ends. CDR1 and CDR2 from the germline V gene are SGDLS and YYNGEE. CDR3 sequence: CASSVSDNGWNIQYF. CDR3 coding DNA: TGTGCCAGCAGCGTATCGGACAATGGGTGGAACATTCAGTACTTC.

The chain is built from TRBV6-5 and TRBJ2-7; possibly TRBD2 for D (6 bases). The germline V gene has CDR1 MNHEY and CDR2 SVGAGI. V was shortened by 6 bases and J by 5 bases, with 20 bases between the two germline ends. This CDR3 comprises 15 residues. As DNA, the CDR3 is TGTGCCAGCAGGGGTGAGGGGAGCGGGTCCCACGAGCAGTACTTC. This translates into CASRGEGSGSHEQYF.

The chain employs TRBV9 and TRBJ2-7, with 11 bases identical to TRBD1. Germline values: CDR1 SGDLS, CDR2 YYNGEE. The CDR3 extends over 15 amino acids. V was pared by 3 bases and J by 5 bases, with 7 bases of the junction left unmatched. The chain's CDR3 is CASSGIGQGANEQYF. The CDR3 bases are TGTGCCAGCAGCGGGATCGGACAGGGGGCCAACGAGCAGTACTTC.

The V gene is TRBV12-3 or TRBV12-4, the J gene TRBJ1-6, with D tentatively TRBD1 (6 bases). Between the trimmed V and J ends, which lost 5 bases and 15 bases, there was a span of 17 bases. This CDR3 spans 13 amino acids. The CDR3 here is CASSTTDRTNLHF. DNA of the CDR3: TGTGCCAGCAGTACAACGGACAGAACCAACCTCCACTTT.

The chain recombines TRBV7-9 with TRBJ1-2; TRBD1 is a possible D gene (5 bases). Germline lookup yields CDR1 SEHNR and CDR2 FQNEAQ (reference sequence). V lost 10 bases and J lost 3, with 15 bases in between. CDR3 length: 13 amino acids. In DNA, the CDR3 is TGTGCCACCCAGACTGACAGCTACTATGGCTACACCTTC. Protein sequence: CATQTDSYYGYTF.

In its sample, this clone was seen once. The chain carries TRBV19 and TRBJ2-3, with D perhaps matching TRBD2 (7 bases). CDR1 is LNHDA, CDR2 SQIVND, per germline (reference sequence). V shed 7 bases and J shed 3 bases, with 14 bases lying between them. The CDR3 is 14 amino acids. The DNA for the CDR3 is TGTGCCAGTAATGGGAGGGGGGGGACAGATACGCAGTATTTT. It encodes CASNGRGGTDTQYF.

The chain combines TRBV5-1 with TRBJ2-3; D may correspond to TRBD1 or TRBD2 (6 bases each). The CDR3 runs to 17 residues. V lost 0 bases to trimming and J lost 4 bases, with 18 bases between them. In germline, CDR1 is SGHRS, CDR2 YFSETQ. The CDR3 protein is CASSLAAARRGADTQYF. The CDR3 coding sequence is TGCGCCAGCAGCTTGGCGGCAGCGAGAAGGGGGGCAGATACGCAGTATTTT.

This clone was counted a few times. The J gene is TRBJ2-1, the V gene TRBV11-2, with 8 bases identical to TRBD1. The V gene's germline CDR1 is SGHAT and CDR2 FQNNGV. Trimming cost V 1 base and J 5 bases; bases outside gene matches: 13. The CDR3 is 18 amino acids. Here the CDR3 reads CASSLGSRVQGADNEQFF. CDR3 coding DNA: TGTGCCAGCAGCTTAGGCTCTAGGGTTCAGGGGGCTGACAATGAGCAGTTCTTC.

The chain combines TRBV7-2 with TRBJ2-1, with D perhaps matching TRBD1 (5 bases). CDR1 is SGHTA and CDR2 is FQGNSA in the germline V gene. Trimming left V 5 bases short and J 3 bases short, with 14 bases between. The CDR3 consists of 15 residues. This CDR3 is CASSTGQSYYNEQFF. The CDR3 nucleotides read TGTGCCAGCAGCACAGGACAATCTTACTACAATGAGCAGTTCTTC. Combining the CDR3 with reference TRBV7-2 and TRBJ2-1 gives the whole variable domain GAGVSQSPSNKVTEKGKDVELRCDPISGHTALYWYRQSLGQGLEFLIYFQGNSAPDKSGLPSDRFSAERTGGSVSTLTIQRTQQEDSAVYLCASSTGQSYYNEQFFGPGTRLTVL.

The chain couples TRBV9 to TRBJ2-1; 15 bases are shared with TRBD2. Losses at the gene ends were 0 bases for V and 12 bases for J; bases not matched to a gene: 7. This CDR3 is 16 amino acids long. Germline-derived CDR1 and CDR2 are SGDLS and YYNGEE. DNA for the CDR3: TGTGCCAGCAGCGTAGCCCCGGGACTAGCGGGAGGATGGCAGTTCTTC. It specifies CASSVAPGLAGGWQFF. The full variable domain, its missing parts supplied by reference TRBV9 and TRBJ2-1, is DSGVTQTPKHLITATGQRVTLRCSPRSGDLSVYWYQQSLDQGLQFLIQYYNGEERAKGNILERFSAQQFPDLHSELNLSSLELGDSALYFCASSVAPGLAGGWQFFGPGTRLTVL.

V usage is TRBV6-5 and J usage is TRBJ2-5; 9 bases are a match to TRBD1. Trimming took 2 bases from V and 5 from J; bases not matched to a gene: 9. The CDR3 is 16 amino acids. Per the germline V gene, CDR1 is MNHEY and CDR2 is SVGAGI. This chain's CDR3 is CASSYGGTGLGETQYF. The CDR3 bases are TGTGCCAGCAGTTACGGCGGGACAGGGCTTGGGGAGACCCAGTACTTC.

The CDR3 nucleotides are TGTGCCAGCAGCCCAGGGAACAATCAGCCCCAGCATTTT. Its protein is CASSPGNNQPQHF. The chain is built from TRBV7-9 and TRBJ1-5; TRBD1 is a possible D gene (5 bases). This CDR3 comprises 13 residues. Germline loops: CDR1 SEHNR, CDR2 FQNEAQ (reference sequence). The germline V and J ends were trimmed by 5 bases and 3 bases, with 8 bases remaining between them.

This clone showed up just a few times. This chain joins TRBV7-9 and TRBJ2-7, with D perhaps matching TRBD1 (8 bases). Germline CDR1 reads SEHNR; CDR2 reads FQNEAQ (reference sequence). The V and J ends lost 7 bases and 4 bases respectively, with 20 bases between them. The CDR3 loop spans 15 amino acids. CDR3 in DNA: TGTGCCAGCACCCACACAGGGGGGGGCGGGTACGAGCAGTACTTC. The encoded protein is CASTHTGGGGYEQYF.

J is TRBJ1-5 and V is TRBV21-1. TRBV21-1 is reported as a pseudogene. CDR3 length: 17 amino acids. The CDR3 DNA sequence: TGTGCCAGCAGCAAAGGGCGCTCGGGGGGGAGCAATCAGCCCCAGCATTTT. It specifies CASSKGRSGGSNQPQHF.

The chain carries TRBV14 and TRBJ2-1, with D hard to call. The germline V gene encodes CDR1 SGHDN and CDR2 FVKESK. Trimming cost V 4 bases and J 3 bases, with 13 bases left between them. The CDR3 spans 15 residues. CDR3 in amino acids: CASSRLGPDYNEQFF. CDR3 DNA: TGTGCCAGCAGCCGGTTAGGACCGGACTACAATGAGCAGTTCTTC.

There are a few counts of this clone. The V call is TRBV18, the J call TRBJ2-1, with a weak D call TRBD2 (5 bases). Germline V gene sequence: CDR1 KGHSH, CDR2 LQKENI. CDR3 length: 15 residues. Trimming took 3 bases from V and 0 from J, leaving 9 bases between them. The DNA for the CDR3 is TGTGCCAGCTCACCCATGGGGAGCTCCTACAATGAGCAGTTCTTC. Its protein is CASSPMGSSYNEQFF.

This clone was detected only a few times. The rearrangement uses TRBV4-2 and TRBJ2-7; 10 bases fit TRBD2. V lost 4 bases, J lost 1 base, and 10 bases stayed unmatched. The CDR3 has 17 amino acids. CDR1 and CDR2 (germline): LGHNA, YNFKEQ. Written as DNA, the CDR3 is TGTGCCAGCAGCCCCACGGTCTCTAGCGGGAGATCCTACGAGCAGTACTTC. Translation gives CASSPTVSSGRSYEQYF.

This chain joins TRBV11-3 and TRBJ2-3; 7 bases are a match to TRBD1. Losses at the gene ends were 5 bases for V and 1 base for J; bases not matched to a gene: 3. The CDR3 consists of 14 residues. Germline-derived CDR1 and CDR2 are SGHNT and YENEEA. CDR3 sequence: CASSRDSRTDTQYF. DNA of the CDR3: TGTGCCAGCAGCCGGGACAGCCGCACAGATACGCAGTATTTT. The variable domain in full, completed from reference TRBV11-3 and TRBJ2-3, reads EAGVVQSPRYKIIEKKQPVAFWCNPISGHNTLYWYLQNLGQGPELLIRYENEEAVDDSQLPKDRFSAERLKGVDSTLKIQPAELGDSAVYLCASSRDSRTDTQYFGPGTRLTVL.

V and J are TRBV11-3 and TRBJ2-2; possible D gene TRBD1, 6 bases. CDR1 and CDR2 (germline): SGHNT, YENEEA. The CDR3 loop spans 15 amino acids. V lost 2 bases and J 5 bases, leaving 12 bases between the germline ends. The CDR3 loop is CASSLTRTETGELFF. The CDR3 nucleotides are TGTGCCAGCAGCTTAACAAGGACAGAAACCGGGGAGCTGTTTTTT.

The genes are TRBV6-5 and TRBJ2-7; the D is unclear. The germline V gene has CDR1 MNHEY and CDR2 SVGAGI. V gave up 6 bases and J gave up 2 bases, with 14 bases separating them. CDR3 length: 14 amino acids. In DNA, the CDR3 is TGTGCCAGCAGCGGAACCCTAGTTACCTACGAGCAGTACTTC. Protein sequence: CASSGTLVTYEQYF.